This T cell receptor beta chain is from a study of identifying expanded T cells in peripheral blood (dated by TCRdb to between 2018 and 2021). Broadly, across the study: Technical replicates were generated by sequencing separate aliquots of the same genomic DNA pool, with four replicates compared pairwise.

No immune events such as infections were documented for the healthy donors during the collection period. Healthy-donor blood repertoires served as a training cohort to calibrate time-dependent variance in a beta-binomial model of T-cell clone differential abundance. The training cohort was composed of some ten healthy donors, 3 female and 7 male. The donors were between roughly 29 and 64 years old, with an average age of approximately 45 years. Whole blood, obtained from a commercial supplier, was collected from each healthy donor at three time points spaced about 2 weeks apart. For immunosequencing, genomic DNA was extracted from whole blood that had not been sorted. Study-wide findings and limitations: It was expected by the authors that biological variance in healthy repertoires might increase further over much longer intervals, such as months to years. For all healthy donors, the variance in clone template counts between approximately 2-week samples rose significantly as total template count increased. The binomial model flagged approximately 1.2 differentially abundant clones between technical replicates but around 15 over around two weeks and 19 over around four weeks. The beta-binomial model significantly reduced the number of clones called differentially abundant and the false-positive rate across all healthy-donor time intervals.

The immunoSEQ Assay, which relies on bias-controlled multiplex PCR amplification of genomic DNA, was used to profile TCRbeta CDR3 regions. Per the source publication's procedure: To quantify the absolute abundance of each unique TCRbeta CDR3 region, the sequences were collapsed and filtered. Differential abundance was assessed using a binomial (Fisher-equivalent) model and a beta-binomial model in which time-dependent variance fitted from healthy donors was added. Clones with fewer than 5 combined templates were removed, and a clone was called differentially abundant if the clone's Benjamini-Hochberg FDR was below 0.01. The form v = (b*log(k)+a)^2 was used to model beta-binomial variance as a function of total template count across the two samples. In TCRdb, the immuneACCESS table is reduced to in-frame sequences with V and J assigned. These tables do not hold every clone; where another copy was compared, an unresolved V gene accounts for under half, and the others remain unexplained. That table supplies the V and J calls and clone size; D and trimming were determined from the DNA. Here the sample has tens of thousands of clones; roughly 87% occur a single time. The ten largest account for approximately 5.2% of the sample.

CDR1 SSHAT and CDR2 FNYEAQ were looked up in the germline V gene (reference sequence). V and J lose 5 bases and 2 bases, and a span of 13 bases separates them. Measured from the cysteine to the phenylalanine, the CDR3 is 14 residues long. The read is trimmed to its CDR3 DNA, 42 bases read in frame from base 1. Turning to this clone: Its antigen remains unidentified. No much larger clonotype is one base removed from it; base qualities were not supplied.

Sequences were obtained from blood. The origin of this receptor is a person aged 18 to 70 in good health. The chain was built from TRBV7-7 and TRBJ2-7; the D gene assignment is ambiguous. The CDR3 protein is CASSPTSFTYEQYF. The nucleotide sequence reads TGTGCCAGCAGCCCGACATCGTTCACCTACGAGCAGTACTTC.